These T cell receptor beta chains were read from a single sample in a study of cytomegalovirus exposure and HLA in healthy donors. The method was immunoSEQ multiplex PCR; TCRdb's version includes in-frame clones alone and lacks a portion of them. The sample includes about 130,000 clones, 85% to 90% of them seen just once. Sequenced: PBMCs. Every receptor here comes from a woman between 18 and 30 years old in good health and CMV-seronegative. CDR3s include the opening cysteine and the closing phenylalanine or tryptophan. The order of the fields is D gene, J gene, V gene, clone size, CDR3 length, CDR3 DNA, CDR3 protein. The D gene is left open where the match is weak. The size of a clone is reported for some rows only, either as once, few or many, or as a class for expanded clones.

>TRBD1|TRBJ2-1|TRBV9|.|14
TGTGCCAGCAGCGTAAATTTTTATTCGGACAGGGAGTTCTTC
CASSVNFYSDREFF
>TRBD1|TRBJ1-1|TRBV7-2|.|15
TGTGCCAGCAGCTTACTCCCTACAGGGGAAACTGAAGCTTTCTTT
CASSLLPTGETEAFF
>.|TRBJ2-3|TRBV27|few|14
TGTGCCAGCAGTAGGCAGCAGGGCACAGATACGCAGTATTTT
CASSRQQGTDTQYF
>TRBD2|TRBJ2-1|TRBV7-8|.|15
TGTGCCAGCAGCTCAGGACTAGCGAAAGTCAATGAGCAGTTCTTC
CASSSGLAKVNEQFF
>.|TRBJ1-2|TRBV4-2|.|14
TGTGCCAGCAGCCATCAGGGGATGGCCTATGGCTACACCTTC
CASSHQGMAYGYTF
>TRBD2|TRBJ2-3|TRBV5-1|.|16
TGCGCCAGCAGCGACCTCAGCGGGGGGGTCACAGATACGCAGTATTTT
CASSDLSGGVTDTQYF
>TRBD1|TRBJ1-6|TRBV30|.|13
TGTGCCTGGGGGACAGGGGATAATTCACCCCTCCACTTT
CAWGTGDNSPLHF
>.|TRBJ2-3|TRBV13|.|14
TGTGCCAGCAGCTTCCTTGGCGGGCAGCAAACGCAGTATTTT
CASSFLGGQQTQYF
>.|TRBJ2-3|TRBV6-1|.|15
TGTGCCAGCAGTGAACAGGGGGGATACACAGATACGCAGTATTTT
CASSEQGGYTDTQYF
>.|TRBJ2-6|TRBV27|.|16
TGTGCCAGCAGTAGAATGAGGACAGCTGGGGCCAACGTCCTGACTTTC
CASSRMRTAGANVLTF
>.|TRBJ1-4|TRBV7-9|.|16
TGTGCCAGCAGCTTAGGACAGGACGCAACTAATGAAAAACTGTTTTTT
CASSLGQDATNEKLFF
>.|TRBJ1-2|TRBV10-3|.|16
TGTGCCATCAGCCCCCGGGCCCCTCCTGAGGGATCTGGCTACACCTTC
CAISPRAPPEGSGYTF
>.|TRBJ2-2|TRBV7-7|.|14
TGTGCCAGCAGACGTCAGGTAGCGACCGGGGAGCTGTTTTTT
CASRRQVATGELFF
>TRBD1|TRBJ1-2|TRBV5-5|.|14
TGTGCCAGCAGCTTGGAGGGACAGTCGGTTGGCTACACCTTC
CASSLEGQSVGYTF
>.|TRBJ1-2|TRBV25-1|.|12
TGTGCCAGCAGTGAGTCAGGGCCTGGCTACACCTTC
CASSESGPGYTF
>.|TRBJ1-1|TRBV7-9|.|14
TGTGCCAGCAGCTCCTTGACAGGGAACACTGAAGCTTTCTTT
CASSSLTGNTEAFF
>TRBD1|TRBJ1-1|TRBV6-5|.|15
TGTGCCAGCAGTCCGAGGACAGGTCAGAGCACTGAAGCTTTCTTT
CASSPRTGQSTEAFF
>.|TRBJ1-6|TRBV19|.|15
TGTGCCAGTAGTATTTTCTTGGACAAAGATTCACCCCTCCACTTT
CASSIFLDKDSPLHF
>.|TRBJ1-6|TRBV30|.|19
TGTGCCTGGAGTTTCTCCATTCTGTCTCCGAGCTCCTATAATTCACCCCTCCACTTT
CAWSFSILSPSSYNSPLHF
>TRBD1|TRBJ1-3|TRBV15|once|15
TGTGCCACGTCGCTGGCCGACAGGGGAGGTGACACCATATATTTT
CATSLADRGGDTIYF
>.|TRBJ2-1|TRBV13|few|14
TGTGCCAGCAGCTCGCCGGGACATCGGCATGAGCAGTTCTTC
CASSSPGHRHEQFF
>TRBD1|TRBJ1-3|TRBV11-2|.|14
TGTGCCAGCAGCCAATGGACAGGCCATAACACCATATATTTT
CASSQWTGHNTIYF
>.|TRBJ2-5|TRBV30|.|11
TGTGCCTGGAGTCTCCAAGAGACCCAGTACTTC
CAWSLQETQYF
>TRBD2|TRBJ2-2|TRBV4-3|.|18
TGCGCCAGCAGCCAAGAGCCCTTTCTAGCGGGAGGGGTCGGGGAGCTGTTTTTT
CASSQEPFLAGGVGELFF
>TRBD1|TRBJ1-5|TRBV29-1|.|15
TGCAGCGTTGAAGAGGCAGGGGGCGGGGGTCAGCCCCAGCATTTT
CSVEEAGGGGQPQHF
>.|TRBJ2-1|TRBV5-1|.|16
TGCGCCAGCAGCTTCATCAGCGGCAGCTCCTACAATGAGCAGTTCTTC
CASSFISGSSYNEQFF
>.|TRBJ1-5|TRBV30|.|13
TGTGCCTGGGGAGAACGGGAGAGGACGCCCCAGCATTTT
CAWGERERTPQHF
>.|TRBJ2-5|TRBV10-3|.|12
TGTGCCATCAGAGACGCGGGAGAGACCCAGTACTTC
CAIRDAGETQYF
>.|TRBJ1-4|TRBV28|.|14
TGTGCCAGCAGTTTAAAGCCTATTAATGAAAAACTGTTTTTT
CASSLKPINEKLFF
>.|TRBJ2-3|TRBV7-9|once|13
TGTGCCAGCCCTCTAAGTAGCACAGATACGCAGTATTTT
CASPLSSTDTQYF
>TRBD2|TRBJ2-2|TRBV7-9|.|16
TGTGCCAGCAGCTCCAGTAGCGGGGTAAACACCGGGGAGCTGTTTTTT
CASSSSSGVNTGELFF
>.|TRBJ1-2|TRBV7-2|few|15
TGTGCCAGCAGCTTTGGTCCGACAGAGACCTATGGCTACACCTTC
CASSFGPTETYGYTF
>.|TRBJ2-5|TRBV7-9|.|15
TGTGCCAGCAGCCGATTAGGGACAAACCAAGAGACCCAGTACTTC
CASSRLGTNQETQYF
>.|TRBJ2-7|TRBV27|.|15
TGTGCCAGCAGTCCGGGGGACCGTAGCTCCTACGAGCAGTACTTC
CASSPGDRSSYEQYF
>.|TRBJ1-3|TRBV30|.|13
TGTGCCTGGAGTTCAGGGGAAGGAAACACCATATATTTT
CAWSSGEGNTIYF
>.|TRBJ1-1|TRBV6-6|.|13
TGTGCCAGCAATCGGGGGGCTAACACTGAAGCTTTCTTT
CASNRGANTEAFF
>TRBD2|TRBJ2-2|TRBV6-1|few|14
TGTGCCAGCGGCAGCCTAGCGGACACCGGGGAGCTGTTTTTT
CASGSLADTGELFF
>.|TRBJ2-2|TRBV30|.|12
TGTGCCTGGGGGGGCTGGAACGGGGAGCTGTTTTTT
CAWGGWNGELFF
>TRBD1|TRBJ1-5|TRBV6-1|.|14
TGTGCCAGCAGTGGCGACAGGGGCCCTCAGCCCCAGCATTTT
CASSGDRGPQPQHF
>TRBD1|TRBJ1-1|TRBV19|.|17
TGTGCCAGTAGTATAGGGGGTCAGGGGGGATGGAACACTGAAGCTTTCTTT
CASSIGGQGGWNTEAFF
>.|TRBJ1-3|TRBV13|.|14
TGTGCCAGCAGCTTAGTAGGGGCAGGAAACACCATATATTTT
CASSLVGAGNTIYF
>.|TRBJ1-5|TRBV4-1|.|17
TGCGCCAGCAGCCAAGATCCAGGTGGGGGCTTGGGTCAGCCCCAGCATTTT
CASSQDPGGGLGQPQHF
>.|TRBJ2-1|TRBV6-5|.|14
TGTGCCAGCAGCCTCGGGAACCTTTATACTGAGCAGTTCTTC
CASSLGNLYTEQFF
>TRBD1|TRBJ2-2|TRBV5-1|medium-sized|16
TGCGCCAGCAGCTGGGACCGGGACAGGGCCTACGGGGAGCTGTTTTTT
CASSWDRDRAYGELFF
>TRBD1|TRBJ1-2|TRBV5-6|.|14
TGTGCCAGCAGCCCCACGGGACAGGGTAGAGGCTACACCTTC
CASSPTGQGRGYTF
>TRBD1|TRBJ2-6|TRBV29-1|.|17
TGCAGCGTTGAGACCCGGGACAGGGGCTCTGGGGCCAACGTCCTGACTTTC
CSVETRDRGSGANVLTF
>.|TRBJ2-6|TRBV2|.|15
TGTGCCAGCAGTGAAGGGGGCGGTGGGGCCAACGTCCTGACTTTC
CASSEGGGGANVLTF
>.|TRBJ1-1|TRBV29-1|.|12
TGCAGCGTTGAAACAGGCCTCCAAGTAGCTTTCTTT
CSVETGLQVAFF
>.|TRBJ2-5|TRBV19|.|16
TGTGCCAGTAGTATGGCTTCTGGGCTAGCCCAAGAGACCCAGTACTTC
CASSMASGLAQETQYF
>.|TRBJ2-7|TRBV5-6|.|17
TGTGCCAGCAGCTTACTAGGGAACCGCTCCCCATTGAACGAGCAGTACTTC
CASSLLGNRSPLNEQYF
>TRBD1|TRBJ1-5|TRBV2|once|14
TGTGCCAGCAGCTTTCAACAGGGGTACCAGCCCCAGCATTTT
CASSFQQGYQPQHF